The clone carrying this TCR beta chain was detected only once. A much more abundant neighbour one base away suggests this may be a read error. CDR3 length equals 13 residues. With 7 bases clipped from V and 3 bases from J, the junction kept 8 bases outside the gene matches. Germline CDR1 and CDR2: DFQATT and SNEGSKA (reference sequence). The data stem from a study of molecular identifiers for immune sequencing clone quantification. TCRdb redid the calling of the PCR reads with MiXCR, one entry per CDR3 protein. Among some 100,000 distinct CDR3 sequences listed, roughly a third were seen once. For naive CD8 T cells, sorting used the CD8+CD4-CCR7+CD45RA+ phenotype.

This receptor was obtained from a human donor in good health. Some libraries in this study had Jurkat cell RNA spiked in. Specimen: naive CD8+ T cells from blood, with Jurkat cell RNA spiked in. The subset: FACS-sorted CD8+CD4-CCR7+CD45RA+ naive T cells. The genes are TRBV20-1 and TRBJ2-5; TRBD1 aligns across 7 bases. The CDR3 loop is CSGTGATEETQYF. DNA for the CDR3: TGCAGTGGCACAGGGGCGACAGAAGAGACCCAGTACTTC.